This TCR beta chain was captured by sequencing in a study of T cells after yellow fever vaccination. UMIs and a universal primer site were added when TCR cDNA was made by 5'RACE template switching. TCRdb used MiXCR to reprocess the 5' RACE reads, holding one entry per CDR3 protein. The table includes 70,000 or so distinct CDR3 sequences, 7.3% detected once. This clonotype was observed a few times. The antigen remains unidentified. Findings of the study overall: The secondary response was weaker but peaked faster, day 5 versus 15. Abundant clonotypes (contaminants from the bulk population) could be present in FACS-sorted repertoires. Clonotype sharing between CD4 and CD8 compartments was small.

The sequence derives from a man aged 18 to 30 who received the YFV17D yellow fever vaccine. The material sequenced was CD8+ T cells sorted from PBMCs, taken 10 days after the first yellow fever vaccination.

CDR3 amino acids: CASSSADRLYNSPLHF. The CDR3 nucleotides are TGTGCCAGCAGTTCCGCCGACCGCCTCTATAATTCACCCCTCCACTTT. The chain employs TRBV27 and TRBJ1-6; D is unclear. V was trimmed by 4 bases and J by 3 bases, leaving 13 bases between them. CDR1 is MNHEY and CDR2 is SMNVEV in the germline V gene (reference sequence). The CDR3 has 16 amino acids.